In its sample, the clone carrying this TCR beta chain was seen a few times. These data come from a study of blood T cells in healthy people across ages. Looked up from germline, CDR1 is SGHAT and CDR2 is FQNNGV. V gave up 5 bases and J gave up 4 bases, with 18 bases separating them. The CDR3 covers 15 residues. It was with a sample-barcoded 5' primer and a J-beta primer mix that a second PCR of roughly 7 to 12 cycles was run. TCRdb re-derived calls from the 5' RACE reads in MiXCR, one entry per CDR3 protein. Among roughly 1,500,000 distinct CDR3 sequences listed, around 36% were seen once. The V and J genes are TRBV11-2 and TRBJ2-7, with a tentative D call TRBD1 (5 bases). The clonotype originates from a woman aged 30 to 39 in good health. Material: blood. CDR3 sequence reads: CASSPQVPRFYEQYF. The CDR3 nucleotides are TGTGCCAGCAGCCCACAGGTTCCCCGGTTTTACGAGCAGTACTTC. Looking up the rest from reference TRBV11-2 and TRBJ2-7 gives the full variable domain: EAGVAQSPRYKIIEKRQSVAFWCNPISGHATLYWYQQILGQGPKLLIQFQNNGVVDDSQLPKDRFSAERLKGVDSTLKIQPAKLEDSAVYLCASSPQVPRFYEQYFGPGTRLTVT.